These 14 T cell receptor beta chains share one sample of origin, sequenced in a study of T cell responses to AZD1222 COVID-19 vaccine. Data came from immunoSEQ multiplex PCR; TCRdb stores just in-frame clones and leaves some out. The sample has 150,000 to 200,000 clones; 85% to 90% are singletons. The specimen comprised peripheral blood, sampled on day 0 of AZD1222 vaccination. The receptors originated from an adult in good health.

This clone was found a few times. V gene TRBV6-4 combines with J gene TRBJ2-7; the D gene could be TRBD1 or TRBD2 (6 bases each). The CDR3 is 12 amino acids. Germline values: CDR1 MRHNA, CDR2 SNTAGT. V was clipped by 6 bases and J by 4 bases, with 10 bases between them. The CDR3 protein is CASSAGQYEQYF. DNA for the CDR3: TGTGCCAGCAGCGCGGGACAATACGAGCAGTACTTC.

The V call is TRBV6-2 or TRBV6-3, the J call TRBJ2-5, with D perhaps given as TRBD1 or TRBD2 (5 bases each). This CDR3 region has 13 residues. With 2 bases removed from V and 9 bases from J, the gap between germline ends came to 13 bases. The V gene's germline CDR1 is MNHEY and CDR2 SVGEGT. The CDR3 sequence: CASSYGGRLAQYF. CDR3 coding DNA: TGTGCCAGCAGTTACGGGGGTCGGTTGGCCCAGTACTTC.

The CDR3 DNA reads as TGTGCCAGCAGCGTAGAGATGGCCACTGAAGCTTTCTTT. It is translated as CASSVEMATEAFF. The rearrangement uses TRBV9 and TRBJ1-1; D gene uncertain. This CDR3 is built from 13 residues. V shed 0 bases and J shed 4 bases, with 7 bases lying between them. Looked up from germline, CDR1 is SGDLS and CDR2 is YYNGEE.

V usage is TRBV18 and J usage is TRBJ2-5; the D is unclear. V was trimmed by 3 bases and J by 2 bases, leaving 13 bases between them. The CDR3 spans 15 residues. Per germline, CDR1 KGHSH and CDR2 LQKENI. The CDR3 DNA sequence: TGTGCCAGCTCACCGTCGATAGCTGGGCAAGAGACCCAGTACTTC. It codes for CASSPSIAGQETQYF. The full variable domain, in which reference TRBV18 and TRBJ2-5 provide the parts outside the CDR3, is NAGVMQNPRHLVRRRGQEARLRCSPMKGHSHVYWYRQLPEEGLKFMVYLQKENIIDESGMPKERFSAEFPKEGPSILRIQQVVRGDSAAYFCASSPSIAGQETQYFGPGTRLLVL.

The rearrangement links TRBV6-5 to TRBJ1-3; perhaps TRBD1 as D (6 bases). Germline V lookup: CDR1 MNHEY, CDR2 SVGAGI. V was trimmed by 0 bases and J by 4 bases, leaving 13 bases between them. This CDR3 has 16 residues. The CDR3 here is CASSYSLTGTGNTIYF. CDR3 sequence (DNA): TGTGCCAGCAGTTACTCCCTCACAGGGACCGGAAACACCATATATTTT.

This chain links TRBV18 with TRBJ2-1; TRBD2 aligns across 8 bases. J gave up 6 bases and V 6 bases, and 10 bases lay outside the gene matches. The CDR3 covers 15 residues. Germline V lookup: CDR1 KGHSH, CDR2 LQKENI. In DNA form, the CDR3 reads TGTGCCAGCTCGCTCGGGACTAGTTGGGGCAATGAGCAGTTCTTC. This codes for CASSLGTSWGNEQFF.

The chain carries TRBV19 and TRBJ2-6, with 7 bases fitting TRBD2. The length of the CDR3 is 14 residues. The V gene end was trimmed by 10 bases and the J gene end by 2 bases; junction bases not matched to a gene: 5. Germline V gives CDR1 LNHDA, CDR2 SQIVND (reference sequence). As DNA, the CDR3 is TGTGCCACCACGGGGGGAACTGGGGCCAACGTCCTGACTTTC. Translated, it gives CATTGGTGANVLTF.

This chain uses TRBV29-1 with TRBJ1-1; 7 positions agree with TRBD1. The CDR3 has 13 residues. Germline V CDR1 and CDR2: SQVTM, ANQGSEA. Germline trimming cut 7 bases from V and 0 bases from J; bases unmatched to any gene: 5. The CDR3 DNA follows: TGCAGCGCAAAACAGGGGTTGAACACTGAAGCTTTCTTT. It encodes CSAKQGLNTEAFF.

Only a few counts were recorded for this clone. The genes are TRBV12-3 or TRBV12-4 and TRBJ2-7; D is ambiguous. The CDR3 spans 12 residues. V lost 3 bases to trimming and J lost 7 bases, with 10 bases between them. For the CDR3, the DNA is TGTGCCAGCAGTTTCCGCAGGCGGGAGCAGTACTTC. Its translation is CASSFRRREQYF.

The chain recombines TRBV19 with TRBJ1-2; unclear D gene. The germline CDR1 and CDR2 sequences are LNHDA and SQIVND (reference sequence). The V and J ends lost 2 bases and 0 bases respectively, with 7 bases between them. The CDR3 has 14 amino acids. CDR3 sequence: CASSISITNYGYTF. The DNA of the CDR3 is TGTGCCAGTAGTATATCTATTACTAACTATGGCTACACCTTC.

Here the CDR3 reads CASSVDERGGEAFF. CDR3 sequence (DNA): TGTGCCAGCAGCGTGGATGAACGAGGGGGTGAAGCTTTCTTT. The genes are TRBV9 and TRBJ1-1; possibly TRBD1 for D (6 bases). The CDR3 is 14 residues long. CDR1 SGDLS and CDR2 YYNGEE come from the germline V gene. V lost 2 bases and J 7 bases, leaving 15 bases between the germline ends.

The chain recombines TRBV6-4 with TRBJ2-7, with TRBD1 identical over 7 bases. CDR3 length: 13 amino acids. Germline CDR1 is MRHNA and CDR2 is SNTAGT. V shed 6 bases and J 3 bases; nucleotides not matched to a gene: 5. Written as DNA, the CDR3 is TGTGCCAGCAGCCGGACAGGCTTCTACGAGCAGTACTTC. Translated: CASSRTGFYEQYF.

The chain recombines TRBV9 with TRBJ1-2, with a weak D call TRBD1 (5 bases). With 4 bases removed from V and 0 bases from J, the gap between germline ends came to 16 bases. Germline V gene lookup returns CDR1 SGDLS and CDR2 YYNGEE. This CDR3 contains 16 residues. The CDR3: CASSPRVGPANYGYTF. The CDR3 DNA sequence: TGTGCCAGCAGCCCCAGGGTTGGGCCCGCTAACTATGGCTACACCTTC.

This clone is labeled as medium-sized. The V and J genes are TRBV4-1 and TRBJ1-6; TRBD1 is a possible D gene (5 bases). Per the germline V gene, CDR1 is MGHRA and CDR2 is YSYEKL. CDR3 size: 16 residues. V was cut by 5 bases and J by 6 bases, with 17 bases left in between. The CDR3 DNA follows: TGCGCCAGCAGCAACCCCCCAGGGTGGTTTAATTCACCCCTCCACTTT. This translates into CASSNPPGWFNSPLHF.